This T cell receptor beta chain was captured in a study of blood T cell repertoires in COVID-19. For the study at large: T cells, B-cell-depleted T cells, or PBMCs supplied cDNA or gDNA.

The CDR3 is made up of 18 amino acids. Losses at the gene ends were 1 base for V and 2 bases for J; bases not matched to a gene: 5. Germline CDR1 and CDR2: SNHLY and FYNNEI. Across 24 US areas, participants ranged in age from about 18 to 90 years. Method: immunoSEQ multiplex PCR; TCRdb's copy keeps in-frame clones and lacks some. The sample records fewer than 350,000 clones, 85% being singletons. The TCR sequence derives from a woman in her thirties who had been exposed to COVID-19. The J gene is TRBJ2-5, the V gene TRBV2; 15 nucleotides align to TRBD2. Input material: PBMCs or T cells enriched from blood (not recorded which). CDR3 bases: TGTGCCAGCAGTGAAGAAGGACTAGCGGGAGGGCCGCAAGAGACCCAGTACTTC. Translated: CASSEEGLAGGPQETQYF.